The rows below give T cell receptor beta chains drawn from one sample of a study of blood T cell repertoires in COVID-19. Sequencing used immunoSEQ multiplex PCR; TCRdb keeps in-frame clones, though not all of them. The sample lists about 130,000 clones, roughly 87% seen once, with 18% in the top ten. The sequencing input was PBMCs or T cells enriched from blood (not recorded which). These receptors all come from a man aged 25 to 40 who had recovered from COVID-19. Each CDR3 is given with its conserved first and last residue. A D gene is named only where the DNA matches it firmly. Rows may omit the clone size; those that give it use once, few, many or a size class.

J gene: TRBJ2-1
clone size: NA
V gene: TRBV7-2
D gene: NA
CDR3 protein: CASSLDLNEQFF
CDR3 DNA: TGTGCCAGCAGCTTAGATCTTAATGAGCAGTTCTTC

J gene: TRBJ2-2
clone size: NA
V gene: TRBV6-1
D gene: TRBD2
CDR3 protein: CASSEGASGYTGELFF
CDR3 DNA: TGTGCCAGCAGTGAAGGGGCTAGCGGATACACCGGGGAGCTGTTTTTT

J gene: TRBJ1-5
clone size: NA
V gene: TRBV6-6
D gene: TRBD1
CDR3 protein: CASSWTTGSQPQHF
CDR3 DNA: TGTGCCAGCAGTTGGACGACAGGGAGTCAGCCCCAGCATTTT

J gene: TRBJ1-2
clone size: NA
V gene: TRBV6-5
D gene: NA
CDR3 protein: CASSYGEGGGYTF
CDR3 DNA: TGTGCCAGCAGTTACGGTGAGGGAGGTGGCTACACCTTC

J gene: TRBJ1-1
clone size: NA
V gene: TRBV5-6
D gene: NA
CDR3 protein: CASSSQSLSGAEAFF
CDR3 DNA: TGTGCCAGCAGCTCCCAATCCCTCTCGGGAGCTGAAGCTTTCTTT

J gene: TRBJ1-1
clone size: NA
V gene: TRBV7-9
D gene: NA
CDR3 protein: CASSLRENTEAFF
CDR3 DNA: TGTGCCAGCAGCCTCAGGGAAAACACTGAAGCTTTCTTT

J gene: TRBJ1-2
clone size: NA
V gene: TRBV5-1
D gene: TRBD1
CDR3 protein: CASSWGQGEGYTF
CDR3 DNA: TGCGCCAGCAGCTGGGGACAGGGGGAAGGCTACACCTTC

J gene: TRBJ2-3
clone size: NA
V gene: TRBV6-5
D gene: NA
CDR3 protein: CASRQQSTDTQYF
CDR3 DNA: TGTGCCAGCAGACAGCAGAGCACAGATACGCAGTATTTT

J gene: TRBJ2-5
clone size: NA
V gene: TRBV5-1
D gene: NA
CDR3 protein: CASSVTVQETQYF
CDR3 DNA: TGCGCCAGCAGCGTGACAGTCCAAGAGACCCAGTACTTC

J gene: TRBJ1-1
clone size: few
V gene: TRBV19
D gene: TRBD1
CDR3 protein: CASSYGTANTEAFF
CDR3 DNA: TGTGCCAGTAGTTACGGGACAGCGAACACTGAAGCTTTCTTT

J gene: TRBJ1-5
clone size: NA
V gene: TRBV10-3
D gene: TRBD1
CDR3 protein: CAISSDRDNQPQHF
CDR3 DNA: TGTGCCATCAGTTCGGACAGGGATAATCAGCCCCAGCATTTT

J gene: TRBJ1-1
clone size: NA
V gene: TRBV11-2
D gene: TRBD1
CDR3 protein: CASIRTGGTEAFF
CDR3 DNA: TGTGCCAGCATCAGAACAGGGGGCACTGAAGCTTTCTTT

J gene: TRBJ1-6
clone size: NA
V gene: TRBV9
D gene: TRBD1
CDR3 protein: CASGSQGASYNSPPHF
CDR3 DNA: TGTGCCAGCGGCAGTCAGGGGGCCTCCTATAATTCACCCCCCCACTTT

J gene: TRBJ2-1
clone size: NA
V gene: TRBV10-3
D gene: TRBD2
CDR3 protein: CAIKGTSGGRDEQFF
CDR3 DNA: TGTGCCATCAAGGGGACTAGCGGGGGCAGGGATGAGCAGTTCTTC

J gene: TRBJ1-1
clone size: NA
V gene: TRBV9
D gene: TRBD1
CDR3 protein: CASGPGQGITEAFF
CDR3 DNA: TGTGCCAGCGGGCCGGGACAGGGGATCACTGAAGCTTTCTTT

J gene: TRBJ1-4
clone size: NA
V gene: TRBV5-1
D gene: NA
CDR3 protein: CASSPGTNEKLFF
CDR3 DNA: TGCGCCAGCAGCCCGGGGACTAATGAAAAACTGTTTTTT

J gene: TRBJ1-1
clone size: NA
V gene: TRBV27
D gene: NA
CDR3 protein: CASSPIAGTMSEAFF
CDR3 DNA: TGTGCCAGCAGTCCCATAGCCGGGACTATGTCTGAAGCTTTCTTT

J gene: TRBJ2-7
clone size: NA
V gene: TRBV5-1
D gene: TRBD2
CDR3 protein: CASSLELAGAPEQYF
CDR3 DNA: TGCGCCAGCAGCTTGGAACTAGCGGGAGCCCCCGAGCAGTACTTC

J gene: TRBJ2-7
clone size: NA
V gene: TRBV27
D gene: TRBD1
CDR3 protein: CASSFTADRESYEQYF
CDR3 DNA: TGTGCCAGCAGTTTTACCGCGGACAGGGAATCCTACGAGCAGTACTTC

J gene: TRBJ1-4
clone size: NA
V gene: TRBV11-2
D gene: NA
CDR3 protein: CASSFGTTATNEKLFF
CDR3 DNA: TGTGCCAGCAGCTTTGGGACAACTGCAACTAATGAAAAACTGTTTTTT

J gene: TRBJ2-3
clone size: NA
V gene: TRBV4-1
D gene: NA
CDR3 protein: CASSIRGTVEDTQYF
CDR3 DNA: TGCGCCAGCAGTATTCGCGGGACGGTAGAAGATACGCAGTATTTT

J gene: TRBJ1-5
clone size: once
V gene: TRBV6-5
D gene: NA
CDR3 protein: CASTSEGRQPQHF
CDR3 DNA: TGTGCCAGCACCTCCGAGGGTCGGCAGCCCCAGCATTTT

J gene: TRBJ1-4
clone size: few
V gene: TRBV19
D gene: TRBD1
CDR3 protein: CASSPRGTGREKLFF
CDR3 DNA: TGTGCCAGTAGTCCCCGCGGGACAGGGCGAGAAAAACTGTTTTTT

J gene: TRBJ2-1
clone size: NA
V gene: TRBV24-1
D gene: TRBD2
CDR3 protein: CATSDSGLAGLQFF
CDR3 DNA: TGTGCCACCAGTGACTCGGGACTAGCGGGTTTGCAGTTCTTC

J gene: TRBJ2-5
clone size: NA
V gene: TRBV19
D gene: NA
CDR3 protein: CASSLTRDIQETQYF
CDR3 DNA: TGTGCCAGTAGTCTCACCCGGGACATCCAAGAGACCCAGTACTTC

J gene: TRBJ1-1
clone size: NA
V gene: TRBV12-3/TRBV12-4
D gene: NA
CDR3 protein: CASSPGGSTEAFF
CDR3 DNA: TGTGCCAGCAGCCCGGGGGGATCCACTGAAGCTTTCTTT

J gene: TRBJ1-6
clone size: few
V gene: TRBV19
D gene: TRBD1
CDR3 protein: CASTRSGQGFYNSPLHF
CDR3 DNA: TGTGCCAGTACACGCTCGGGACAGGGGTTTTATAATTCACCCCTCCACTTT

J gene: TRBJ1-1
clone size: few
V gene: TRBV5-1
D gene: NA
CDR3 protein: CASSSAGESNTEAFF
CDR3 DNA: TGCGCCAGCAGCTCGGCGGGGGAATCTAACACTGAAGCTTTCTTT

J gene: TRBJ1-6
clone size: NA
V gene: TRBV9
D gene: NA
CDR3 protein: CASSVETGNSPLHF
CDR3 DNA: TGTGCCAGCAGCGTAGAAACCGGGAATTCACCCCTCCACTTT

J gene: TRBJ2-2
clone size: NA
V gene: TRBV4-1
D gene: TRBD1
CDR3 protein: CASSLGQVGTGELFF
CDR3 DNA: TGCGCCAGCAGCCTCGGACAGGTTGGCACCGGGGAGCTGTTTTTT

J gene: TRBJ1-5
clone size: NA
V gene: TRBV6-5
D gene: TRBD1
CDR3 protein: CASRGQQNQPQHF
CDR3 DNA: TGTGCCAGCAGGGGACAGCAGAATCAGCCCCAGCATTTT

J gene: TRBJ1-6
clone size: NA
V gene: TRBV6-5
D gene: NA
CDR3 protein: CASTNGQVDSPLHF
CDR3 DNA: TGTGCCAGTACCAATGGCCAGGTTGATTCACCCCTCCACTTT

J gene: TRBJ1-4
clone size: NA
V gene: TRBV2
D gene: TRBD1
CDR3 protein: CASRQRTGGDLGEKLFF
CDR3 DNA: TGTGCCAGCAGGCAACGGACAGGGGGGGACCTAGGTGAAAAACTGTTTTTT

J gene: TRBJ2-2
clone size: NA
V gene: TRBV9
D gene: NA
CDR3 protein: CASSVAAFQGTGELFF
CDR3 DNA: TGTGCCAGCAGCGTAGCGGCATTCCAGGGCACCGGGGAGCTGTTTTTT

J gene: TRBJ2-1
clone size: few
V gene: TRBV13
D gene: TRBD2
CDR3 protein: CASSPSGSSSYNEQFF
CDR3 DNA: TGTGCCAGCAGCCCTAGCGGGTCTAGCTCCTACAATGAGCAGTTCTTC

J gene: TRBJ2-2
clone size: NA
V gene: TRBV3-1/TRBV3-2
D gene: TRBD2
CDR3 protein: CASSQTPGLAGVGELFF
CDR3 DNA: TGTGCCAGCAGCCAGACCCCGGGACTAGCGGGAGTCGGGGAGCTGTTTTTT

J gene: TRBJ2-1
clone size: NA
V gene: TRBV28
D gene: NA
CDR3 protein: CASRGPSSKSSYNEQFF
CDR3 DNA: TGTGCCAGCAGAGGCCCTAGCTCCAAGAGCTCCTACAATGAGCAGTTCTTC

J gene: TRBJ2-5
clone size: once
V gene: TRBV5-1
D gene: TRBD1
CDR3 protein: CASGQGSEETQYF
CDR3 DNA: TGCGCCAGCGGACAGGGTTCCGAAGAGACCCAGTACTTC

J gene: TRBJ1-1
clone size: NA
V gene: TRBV7-7
D gene: NA
CDR3 protein: CASSTLYRENTEAFF
CDR3 DNA: TGTGCTAGCAGCACACTTTACAGGGAGAACACTGAAGCTTTCTTT

J gene: TRBJ1-1
clone size: NA
V gene: TRBV10-3
D gene: TRBD1
CDR3 protein: CAISESGQGRPEAEAFF
CDR3 DNA: TGTGCCATCAGTGAGTCGGGACAGGGGCGGCCGGAGGCTGAAGCTTTCTTT

J gene: TRBJ2-5
clone size: NA
V gene: TRBV3-1/TRBV3-2
D gene: NA
CDR3 protein: CASSPPLKEETQYF
CDR3 DNA: TGTGCCAGCAGCCCCCCCTTAAAGGAGGAGACCCAGTACTTC

J gene: TRBJ1-4
clone size: NA
V gene: TRBV4-1
D gene: NA
CDR3 protein: CASRPQGQANEKLFF
CDR3 DNA: TGCGCCAGCAGGCCCCAGGGGCAAGCTAATGAAAAACTGTTTTTT

J gene: TRBJ1-1
clone size: NA
V gene: TRBV3-1/TRBV3-2
D gene: NA
CDR3 protein: CASSQRGRGPEAFF
CDR3 DNA: TGTGCCAGCAGCCAGCGGGGGCGGGGGCCTGAAGCTTTCTTT

J gene: TRBJ2-3
clone size: NA
V gene: TRBV9
D gene: TRBD2
CDR3 protein: CASSVGSGGAVDTQYF
CDR3 DNA: TGTGCCAGCAGCGTAGGTAGCGGGGGGGCAGTAGATACGCAGTATTTT

J gene: TRBJ1-3
clone size: NA
V gene: TRBV14
D gene: NA
CDR3 protein: CASSQGRGAGGNTIYF
CDR3 DNA: TGTGCCAGCAGCCAAGGACGGGGGGCTGGTGGAAACACCATATATTTT

J gene: TRBJ1-3
clone size: NA
V gene: TRBV29-1
D gene: TRBD1
CDR3 protein: CSAGTASGNTIYF
CDR3 DNA: TGCAGCGCCGGGACAGCCTCTGGAAACACCATATATTTT

J gene: TRBJ1-1
clone size: NA
V gene: TRBV29-1
D gene: TRBD1
CDR3 protein: CSVEDQDRRNTEAFF
CDR3 DNA: TGCAGCGTTGAAGATCAGGACAGGCGGAACACTGAAGCTTTCTTT

J gene: TRBJ1-2
clone size: NA
V gene: TRBV27
D gene: NA
CDR3 protein: CASSNNGVGYTF
CDR3 DNA: TGTGCCAGCAGCAATAACGGGGTGGGCTACACCTTC